This entry concerns a single TCR beta chain. V dropped 10 bases and J dropped 1 base, with 13 bases sitting between them. This CDR3 has 13 amino acids. The germline CDR1 and CDR2 sequences are MDHEN and SYDVKM. Method: immunoSEQ multiplex PCR; TCRdb's copy keeps in-frame clones and lacks some. The sample has roughly 160,000 clones, approximately 86% seen once; the top ten hold around 8%. This sample is drawn from a study of blood T cell repertoires in COVID-19. The chain has TRBV28 and TRBJ1-2, with unresolved D. This clonotype originated in a woman of 80 years or more with COVID-19, enrolled during active disease. What was sequenced was peripheral blood. CDR3 amino acids: CAISAIYNYGYTF. The CDR3 bases are TGTGCCATTTCTGCTATTTATAACTATGGCTACACCTTC.